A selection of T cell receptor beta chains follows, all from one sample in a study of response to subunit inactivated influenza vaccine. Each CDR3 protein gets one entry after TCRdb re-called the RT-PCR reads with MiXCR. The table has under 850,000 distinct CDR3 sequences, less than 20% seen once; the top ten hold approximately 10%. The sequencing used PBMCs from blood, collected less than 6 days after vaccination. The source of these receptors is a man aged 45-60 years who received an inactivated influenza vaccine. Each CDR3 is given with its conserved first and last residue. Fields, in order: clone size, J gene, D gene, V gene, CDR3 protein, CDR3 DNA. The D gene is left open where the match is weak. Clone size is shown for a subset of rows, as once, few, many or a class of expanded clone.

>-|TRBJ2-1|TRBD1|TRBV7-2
CASSMTGDTYNEQFF
TGTGCCAGCAGCATGACAGGGGACACCTACAATGAGCAGTTCTTC
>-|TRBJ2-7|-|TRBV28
CASSRTLREQYF
TGTGCCAGCAGTAGGACCCTACGGGAGCAGTACTTC
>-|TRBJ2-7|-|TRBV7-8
CASSPRVSYEQYF
TGTGCCAGCAGCCCGCGCGTTAGTTACGAGCAGTACTTC
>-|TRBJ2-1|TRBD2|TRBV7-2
CASGGGMYSEQFF
TGTGCCAGTGGCGGGGGGATGTATTCGGAGCAGTTCTTC
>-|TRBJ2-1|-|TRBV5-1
CASSIQGNNEQFF
TGCGCCAGCAGCATACAGGGAAACAATGAGCAGTTCTTC
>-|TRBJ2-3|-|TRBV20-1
CSASRMGTDTQYF
TGCAGTGCGAGCCGCATGGGCACAGATACGCAGTATTTT
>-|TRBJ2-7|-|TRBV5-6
CASSSSASYEQYF
TGTGCCAGCAGCTCCTCCGCCAGCTACGAGCAGTACTTC
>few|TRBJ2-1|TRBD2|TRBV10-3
CAIRERGTDNEQFF
TGTGCCATCAGAGAGCGGGGAACGGACAATGAGCAGTTCTTC
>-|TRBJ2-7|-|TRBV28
CACSPLTWADEQYF
TGTGCCTGCAGCCCTCTTACGTGGGCGGACGAGCAGTACTTC
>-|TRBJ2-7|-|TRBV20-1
CSARDNGGHEQYF
TGCAGTGCTAGAGATAACGGGGGCCACGAGCAGTACTTC
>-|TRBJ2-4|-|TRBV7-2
CASTLGAAKNIQYF
TGTGCCAGCACCCTCGGGGCGGCCAAAAACATTCAGTACTTC
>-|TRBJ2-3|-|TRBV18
CASSPRTGGATGFTDTQYF
TGTGCCAGCTCACCACGGACTGGAGGGGCAACAGGGTTCACAGATACGCAGTATTTT
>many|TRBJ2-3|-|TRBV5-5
CASSLTSRGDTQYF
TGTGCCAGCAGCTTGACTTCACGGGGAGATACGCAGTATTTT
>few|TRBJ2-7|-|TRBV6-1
CASSEREGSWQYF
TGTGCCAGCAGTGAAAGAGAGGGATCTTGGCAGTACTTC
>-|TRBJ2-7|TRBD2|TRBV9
CASSVTSGTHEQYF
TGTGCCAGCAGCGTAACTAGCGGGACCCACGAGCAGTACTTC
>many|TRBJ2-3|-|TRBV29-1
CSVGETDTQYF
TGCAGCGTTGGGGAGACAGATACGCAGTATTTT
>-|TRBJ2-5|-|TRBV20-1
CSAQLTGVGETQYF
TGCAGTGCCCAATTGACAGGCGTAGGAGAGACCCAGTACTTC
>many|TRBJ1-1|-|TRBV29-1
CSVARNTEAFF
TGCAGCGTTGCCAGGAACACTGAAGCTTTCTTT
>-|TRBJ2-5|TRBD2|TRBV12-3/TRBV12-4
CASTLGLAGEETQYF
TGTGCCAGCACCCTCGGACTAGCGGGAGAGGAGACCCAGTACTTC
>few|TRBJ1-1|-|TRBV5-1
CASSLYPRRTEAFF
TGCGCCAGCAGCTTGTATCCGAGACGCACTGAAGCTTTCTTT
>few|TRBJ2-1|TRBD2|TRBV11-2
CASARDSGRRSGEQFF
TGTGCCAGCGCCCGGGATAGCGGGAGGAGGAGCGGTGAGCAGTTCTTC
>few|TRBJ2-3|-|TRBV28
CASNSGRPTDTQYF
TGTGCCAGCAATTCGGGGCGCCCCACAGATACGCAGTATTTT
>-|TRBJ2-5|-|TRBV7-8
CASSVTPGRQETQYF
TGTGCCAGCAGCGTCACTCCGGGACGGCAAGAGACCCAGTACTTC
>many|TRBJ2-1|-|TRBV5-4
CASSLTSRGEQFF
TGTGCCAGCAGCCTCACTAGTAGGGGTGAGCAGTTCTTC
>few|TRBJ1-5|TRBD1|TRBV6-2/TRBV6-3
CASSYSGTGAQPQHF
TGTGCCAGCAGTTACTCCGGGACAGGGGCTCAGCCCCAGCATTTT
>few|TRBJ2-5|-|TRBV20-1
CSASGIVETQYF
TGCAGTGCTAGTGGTATAGTGGAGACCCAGTACTTC
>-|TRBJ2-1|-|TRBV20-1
CSASPGVNHNEQFF
TGCAGTGCTAGTCCGGGAGTCAATCACAATGAGCAGTTCTTC
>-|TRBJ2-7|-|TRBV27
CASSWGVSSYEQYF
TGTGCCAGCAGTTGGGGGGTAAGCTCCTACGAGCAGTACTTC
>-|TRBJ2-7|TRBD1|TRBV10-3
CAIKRGQGDHEQYF
TGTGCCATCAAGAGGGGACAGGGGGACCACGAGCAGTACTTC
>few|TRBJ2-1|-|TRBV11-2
CASSLYTYNEQFF
TGTGCCAGCAGCTTATATACCTACAATGAGCAGTTCTTC
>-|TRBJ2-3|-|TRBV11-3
CASSSDTTDTQYF
TGTGCCAGCAGCTCCGACACAACAGATACGCAGTATTTT
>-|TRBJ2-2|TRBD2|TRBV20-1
CSARGLAGITGELFF
TGCAGTGCTAGAGGACTAGCGGGAATCACCGGGGAGCTGTTTTTT
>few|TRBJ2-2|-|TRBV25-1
CASKGTEGGELFF
TGTGCCAGCAAAGGAACCGAGGGCGGGGAGCTGTTTTTT
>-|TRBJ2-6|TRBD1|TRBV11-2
CASSSRDRGPSGANVLTF
TGTGCCAGCAGCTCCAGGGACAGGGGTCCGTCTGGGGCCAACGTCCTGACTTTC
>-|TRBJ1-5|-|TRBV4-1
CASSQDGGYQPQHF
TGCGCCAGCAGCCAAGACGGGGGGTATCAGCCCCAGCATTTT
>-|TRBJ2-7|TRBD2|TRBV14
CASSQLPSGSTHEQYF
TGTGCCAGCAGCCAATTACCTAGCGGGAGTACCCACGAGCAGTACTTC
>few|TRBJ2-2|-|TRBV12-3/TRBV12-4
CASTLNSGFGGELFF
TGTGCCAGCACGTTGAATAGCGGTTTTGGGGGGGAGCTGTTTTTT
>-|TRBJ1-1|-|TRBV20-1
CSASPRDLSTEAFF
TGCAGTGCCTCCCCGAGGGATTTGAGCACTGAAGCTTTCTTT
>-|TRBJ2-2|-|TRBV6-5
CASSYSNGGELFF
TGTGCCAGCAGTTACTCGAACGGCGGGGAGCTGTTTTTT
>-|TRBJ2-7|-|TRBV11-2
CASSLAGTHFSYEQYF
TGTGCCAGCAGCTTAGCGGGGACACATTTTTCCTACGAGCAGTACTTC
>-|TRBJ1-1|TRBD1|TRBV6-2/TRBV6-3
CASRNLQGRNTEAFF
TGTGCCAGCAGGAACCTACAGGGGAGGAACACTGAAGCTTTCTTT
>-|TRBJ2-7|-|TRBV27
CASRIGGISYEQYF
TGTGCCAGCAGGATCGGCGGGATCTCCTACGAGCAGTACTTC
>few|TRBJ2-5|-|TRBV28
CASRPKRVARETQYF
TGTGCCAGCAGACCCAAGCGGGTCGCGAGGGAGACCCAGTACTTC
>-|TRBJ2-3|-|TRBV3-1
CASSQDLLASGTQYF
TGTGCCAGCAGCCAAGATTTGCTAGCTTCGGGTACGCAGTATTTT
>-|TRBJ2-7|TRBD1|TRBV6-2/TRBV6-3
CASHPGGTGYYEQYF
TGTGCCAGCCATCCAGGCGGGACAGGGTACTACGAGCAGTACTTC
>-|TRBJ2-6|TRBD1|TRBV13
CASSEQGIPGANVLTF
TGTGCCAGCAGCGAACAGGGGATCCCTGGGGCCAACGTCCTGACTTTC
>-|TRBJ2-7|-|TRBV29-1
CSVDRVGTYEQYF
TGCAGCGTTGACAGGGTAGGGACCTACGAGCAGTACTTC
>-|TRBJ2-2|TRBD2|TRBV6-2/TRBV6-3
CASSGAGGRGELFF
TGTGCCAGCAGTGGTGCGGGGGGTCGTGGGGAGCTGTTTTTT
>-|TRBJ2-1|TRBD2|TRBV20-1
CSARDLGASGSIAYNEQFF
TGCAGTGCTAGAGATCTTGGTGCTAGCGGGAGTATCGCCTACAATGAGCAGTTCTTC
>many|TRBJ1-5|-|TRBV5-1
CASSPGQANQPQHF
TGCGCCAGCAGCCCGGGACAAGCCAATCAGCCCCAGCATTTT
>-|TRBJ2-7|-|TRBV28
CASSLLGSSSYEQYF
TGTGCCAGCAGTTTGTTAGGATCAAGCTCCTACGAGCAGTACTTC
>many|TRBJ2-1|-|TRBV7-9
CASSLWGTYNEQFF
TGTGCCAGCAGCTTATGGGGAACTTACAATGAGCAGTTCTTC
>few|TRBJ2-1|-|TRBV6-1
CASSDGARVYNEQFF
TGTGCCAGCAGTGATGGGGCGCGGGTATACAATGAGCAGTTCTTC
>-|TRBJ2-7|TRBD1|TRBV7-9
CASSLTQGVEQYF
TGTGCCAGCAGCTTAACACAGGGGGTCGAGCAGTACTTC
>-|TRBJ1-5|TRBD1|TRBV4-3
CASSQVQGGRPQHF
TGCGCCAGCAGCCAAGTACAGGGGGGGAGGCCCCAGCATTTT
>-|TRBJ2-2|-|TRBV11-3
CASSQGQATGELFF
TGTGCCAGCAGCCAGGGCCAGGCCACCGGGGAGCTGTTTTTT
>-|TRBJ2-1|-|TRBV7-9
CASSLPPAKDEQFF
TGTGCCAGCAGCTTGCCCCCGGCTAAAGATGAGCAGTTCTTC
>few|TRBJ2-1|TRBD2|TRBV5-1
CASSTGGLAGGPIYEQFF
TGCGCCAGCAGCACCGGCGGACTAGCGGGAGGGCCTATTTATGAGCAGTTCTTC
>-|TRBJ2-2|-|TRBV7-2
CASSLALSRTGELFF
TGTGCCAGCAGCTTAGCCCTTTCTAGGACCGGGGAGCTGTTTTTT